Each of the 19 T cell receptor beta chains below was sequenced from the same sample in a study of blood T cell repertoires in COVID-19 (dated by TCRdb to about 2020). The library relied on the immunoSEQ multiplex PCR assay. The source is immuneACCESS, and TCRdb retained only in-frame sequences with V and J called. Part of the clones is not carried over; for the studies checked, unresolved V genes explain less than half of this, and the remainder is unexplained. The sample table shows under 300,000 clones, and over 65% are seen once. The ten largest clones represent 3% to 3.5% of the sample. The source material was peripheral blood. The receptors were sampled from an elderly woman with acute or convalescent COVID-19.

The chain recombines TRBV5-4 with TRBJ1-2; 9 nucleotides match TRBD1. The V gene's germline CDR1 is SGHNT and CDR2 YYREEE (reference sequence). The CDR3 runs 18 residues. The V gene end was trimmed by 5 bases and the J gene end by 8 bases; junction bases not matched to a gene: 22. CDR3 loop: CASSFDKNVGQGRLGYTF. CDR3 coding DNA: TGTGCCAGCAGTTTTGACAAAAATGTGGGACAGGGCCGCCTAGGCTACACCTTC.

The chain links TRBV2 to TRBJ1-1; no clear D gene. The CDR3 sequence is 15 residues long. V lost 2 bases to trimming and J lost 2 bases, with 12 bases between them. Germline V gives CDR1 SNHLY, CDR2 FYNNEI. The CDR3 bases are TGTGCCAGCAGTGAATCACAGCTCCCCAACACTGAAGCTTTCTTT. It specifies CASSESQLPNTEAFF.

In DNA, the CDR3 is TGTGCCAGCAGTGAACAGGGGGATCGTGGCTACACCTTC. Amino acids: CASSEQGDRGYTF. This chain links TRBV2 with TRBJ1-2, with 7 bases aligning to TRBD1. CDR3 length: 13 amino acids. The ends lost 2 bases at V and 7 bases at J; junction bases unmatched: 4. CDR1 SNHLY and CDR2 FYNNEI come from the germline V gene. Filled out from reference TRBV2 and TRBJ1-2, the complete variable domain reads EPEVTQTPSHQVTQMGQEVILRCVPISNHLYFYWYRQILGQKVEFLVSFYNNEISEKSEIFDDQFSVERPDGSNFTLKIRSTKLEDSAMYFCASSEQGDRGYTFGSGTRLTVV.

This clone was counted between two and nine times. The chain carries TRBV6-6 and TRBJ1-1; 9 positions match TRBD1. This CDR3 spans 12 amino acids. The V and J ends lost 5 bases and 11 bases, in that order; junction bases with no gene match: 6. In germline, CDR1 is MNHNY, CDR2 SVGAGI (reference sequence). This CDR3 is CASSPGTGSAFF. The CDR3 bases are TGTGCCAGCAGTCCAGGGACAGGGTCGGCTTTCTTT.

This clone appeared a single time. The chain uses TRBV3-1 (or the pseudogene TRBV3-2) and TRBJ1-2, with no clear D. Trimming took off 4 bases at V and 2 bases at J, with 11 bases between the two ends. The germline V gene has CDR1 LGHDT and CDR2 YNNKEL (reference sequence). The CDR3 contains 14 residues. CDR3 nucleotide sequence: TGTGCCAGCAGCCGGGCGTCCCTAAACTATGGCTACACCTTC. Residues: CASSRASLNYGYTF.

This clone was observed once. The chain has TRBV2 and TRBJ2-7, with D tentatively TRBD1 (6 bases). Trimming took 8 bases from V and 3 from J, leaving 14 bases between them. The CDR3 has 13 residues. Germline CDR1 and CDR2: SNHLY and FYNNEI. CDR3 coding DNA: TGTGCCAGCCACAAAGGGGGTAGCTACGAGCAGTACTTC. Its protein is CASHKGGSYEQYF.

This chain connects TRBV4-1 to TRBJ2-1; tentative D call: TRBD1 (6 bases). Trimming removed 0 bases at V and 5 bases at J, with 17 bases between. Germline assignment: CDR1 MGHRA and CDR2 YSYEKL. The CDR3 consists of 17 residues. For the CDR3, the DNA is TGCGCCAGCAGCCAAGATAACCGGGACACCTCGAACAATGAGCAGTTCTTC. Translated: CASSQDNRDTSNNEQFF.

This chain uses TRBV5-5 with TRBJ2-3; D gene unclear. The CDR3 is 13 amino acids. Germline CDR1 and CDR2: SGHKS and YYEKEE (reference sequence). Trimming pared 2 bases from V and 4 bases from J, leaving 8 bases between. CDR3 bases: TGTGCCAGCAGCTTCCTAGTGGCAGATACGCAGTATTTT. Amino acids: CASSFLVADTQYF.

This chain links TRBV18 with TRBJ1-1; 9 bases align to TRBD1. Losses at the gene ends were 3 bases for V and 10 bases for J; bases not matched to a gene: 3. Looked up from germline, CDR1 is KGHSH and CDR2 is LQKENI. CDR3 length: 12 amino acids. The CDR3: CASSPPDRGAFF. The CDR3 nucleotides are TGTGCCAGCTCACCCCCGGACAGGGGAGCTTTCTTT.

The chain uses TRBV28 and TRBJ1-2, with 7 positions matching TRBD1. With 5 bases clipped from V and 8 bases from J, the junction kept 11 bases outside the gene matches. Germline V gene lookup returns CDR1 MDHEN and CDR2 SYDVKM. CDR3 length equals 14 residues. CDR3 in DNA: TGTGCCAGCAGTCTACCGGGACAGTATGGAGGCTACACCTTC. This codes for CASSLPGQYGGYTF.

The V gene is TRBV7-2, the J gene TRBJ1-6; D call uncertain. In germline, CDR1 is SGHTA, CDR2 FQGNSA. V gave up 2 bases and J gave up 2 bases, with 13 bases separating them. This CDR3 is built from 17 residues. DNA for the CDR3: TGTGCCAGCAGCTTAAGGGAGGGCAGAACCTATAATTCACCCCTCCACTTT. Residues: CASSLREGRTYNSPLHF.

The CDR3 here is CASSAPRGGSVSGANVLTF. CDR3 in DNA: TGTGCCAGCAGTGCCCCGCGGGGGGGGTCCGTGTCTGGGGCCAACGTCCTGACTTTC. This sequence joins TRBV2 and TRBJ2-6, with 9 bases that match TRBD2. V dropped 4 bases and J dropped 1; count of bases not matched to a gene: 11. The CDR3 sequence is 19 residues long. Germline assignment: CDR1 SNHLY and CDR2 FYNNEI.

This clone has just one count. The genes are TRBV29-1 and TRBJ1-5, with no clear D. The germline V and J ends were trimmed by 6 bases and 3 bases, with 12 bases remaining between them. Germline CDR1 is SQVTM and CDR2 is ANQGSEA. The CDR3 length is 13 residues. CDR3 residues: CSVMGGLNQPQHF. CDR3 DNA sequence: TGCAGCGTAATGGGCGGGCTCAATCAGCCCCAGCATTTT.

The chain combines TRBV19 with TRBJ1-5; D ambiguous. V was clipped by 3 bases and J by 0 bases, with 6 bases between them. Germline-derived CDR1 and CDR2 are LNHDA and SQIVND (reference sequence). The CDR3 length is 14 residues. In DNA, the CDR3 is TGTGCCAGTAGTATCGGTCATAGCAATCAGCCCCAGCATTTT. Translated, it gives CASSIGHSNQPQHF. The full variable domain, rest sourced from reference TRBV19 and TRBJ1-5, is DGGITQSPKYLFRKEGQNVTLSCEQNLNHDAMYWYRQDPGQGLRLIYYSQIVNDFQKGDIAEGYSVSREKKESFPLTVTSAQKNPTAFYLCASSIGHSNQPQHFGDGTRLSIL.

The chain uses TRBV10-3 and TRBJ2-1, with 8 bases matching TRBD2. The trim removed 4 bases at V and 7 bases at J, leaving 6 bases unmatched. CDR3 length: 14 residues. The V gene's germline CDR1 is ENHRY and CDR2 SYGVKD. This CDR3 reads CAISVPGGRNEQFF. CDR3 sequence (DNA): TGTGCCATCAGTGTGCCGGGGGGGAGAAATGAGCAGTTCTTC.

This chain's CDR3 is CASRAGANYGYTF. CDR3 in DNA: TGTGCCAGCAGAGCGGGAGCTAACTATGGCTACACCTTC. The chain recombines TRBV6-6 with TRBJ1-2, with D uncertain. Trimming removed 6 bases from V and 0 bases from J, with 8 bases in between. The CDR3 spans 13 residues. Looked up from germline, CDR1 is MNHNY and CDR2 is SVGAGI (reference sequence).

The chain joins TRBV6-6 to TRBJ2-2; weak D call: TRBD2 (5 bases). V shed 8 bases and J shed 6 bases, with 13 bases lying between them. The CDR3 runs to 13 residues. Germline lookup yields CDR1 MNHNY and CDR2 SVGAGI (reference sequence). CDR3 protein: CASSGMGAGELFF. DNA of the CDR3: TGTGCCAGCTCCGGAATGGGAGCCGGGGAGCTGTTTTTT.

The gene calls are TRBV5-1 and TRBJ2-7; 16 positions match TRBD2. The CDR3 is 17 residues long. Per germline, CDR1 SGHRS and CDR2 YFSETQ. Unmatched junction bases numbered 10, after V lost 4 bases and J lost 6 bases. The CDR3 loop reads CASSPGTSGRALPEQYF. The CDR3 nucleotides are TGCGCCAGCAGCCCCGGGACTAGCGGGAGGGCCCTCCCCGAGCAGTACTTC.

Regarding this clone: Other DNA sequences in this sample translate to the same CDR3. V gene TRBV6-5 combines with J gene TRBJ2-7; D possibly corresponds to TRBD2 (5 bases). V dropped 0 bases and J dropped 2 bases, with 5 bases sitting between them. Germline V gives CDR1 MNHEY, CDR2 SVGAGI. This CDR3 region has 13 residues. The CDR3 loop reads CASSYSGAYEQYF. The CDR3 DNA reads TGTGCCAGCAGTTACTCGGGAGCCTACGAGCAGTACTTC.